This is a list of T cell receptor beta chains from one sample in a study of human T cells and chemical hapten exposure. TCRdb reanalysed the RACE reads using MiXCR and keeps one entry per CDR3 protein. The sample consists of about 85,000 distinct CDR3 sequences, about 9.9% of them appearing once. The sequencing used whole blood, collected in connection with sensitization to the hapten diphenylcyclopropenone (DPC). These receptors all come from a man between 18 and 29 years old with alopecia areata. Some clones in this sample may be carry-over from other donors' samples. Each CDR3 is given with its conserved first and last residue. Clone size is shown for a subset of rows, as once, few, many or a class of expanded clone.

J gene: TRBJ2-1
V gene: TRBV11-3
clone size: many
CDR3 protein: CASSFASSYNEQFF

J gene: TRBJ1-6
V gene: TRBV7-9
clone size: few
CDR3 protein: CASSYAGTGERSYNSPLHF

J gene: TRBJ2-1
V gene: TRBV6-2/TRBV6-3
clone size: many
CDR3 protein: CASSFRTGGRYGEQFF

J gene: TRBJ2-7
V gene: TRBV5-1
clone size: NA
CDR3 protein: CASSLAGTGSYEQYF

J gene: TRBJ2-2
V gene: TRBV24-1
clone size: NA
CDR3 protein: CATSDLRQGNTGELFF

J gene: TRBJ2-7
V gene: TRBV7-3
clone size: NA
CDR3 protein: CASSFTGEVVVGEQYF

J gene: TRBJ2-5
V gene: TRBV7-2
clone size: few
CDR3 protein: CASSLVAVQEGPQYF

J gene: TRBJ1-5
V gene: TRBV6-5
clone size: NA
CDR3 protein: CASSADGANQPQHF

J gene: TRBJ1-1
V gene: TRBV6-9
clone size: many
CDR3 protein: CASSYLRVTNTEAFF

J gene: TRBJ1-5
V gene: TRBV4-1
clone size: many
CDR3 protein: CASSQAGRDGNQPQHF

J gene: TRBJ1-5
V gene: TRBV7-6
clone size: many
CDR3 protein: CASSLGGNNQPQHF

J gene: TRBJ2-7
V gene: TRBV6-5
clone size: many
CDR3 protein: CASSLRPDGTGAREQYF

J gene: TRBJ1-4
V gene: TRBV4-3
clone size: NA
CDR3 protein: CASRLATNEKLFF

J gene: TRBJ1-1
V gene: TRBV27
clone size: NA
CDR3 protein: CASPSGVMTEAFF

J gene: TRBJ1-1
V gene: TRBV7-9
clone size: NA
CDR3 protein: CASSLVYEAFF

J gene: TRBJ1-6
V gene: TRBV2
clone size: few
CDR3 protein: CASGEQGVNNSPLHF

J gene: TRBJ1-2
V gene: TRBV7-2
clone size: NA
CDR3 protein: CASRPGGDNYGYTF

J gene: TRBJ2-5
V gene: TRBV5-1
clone size: NA
CDR3 protein: CASSLGYQGTRTQYF

J gene: TRBJ1-6
V gene: TRBV12-3/TRBV12-4
clone size: many
CDR3 protein: CASSLADQGINNSPLHF

J gene: TRBJ2-7
V gene: TRBV4-3
clone size: many
CDR3 protein: CASSQDRKAYEQYF

J gene: TRBJ2-1
V gene: TRBV20-1
clone size: NA
CDR3 protein: CSAAFRRANEQFF

J gene: TRBJ1-2
V gene: TRBV6-6
clone size: few
CDR3 protein: CASSYPGAQFRQFGGYTF

J gene: TRBJ1-2
V gene: TRBV12-3/TRBV12-4
clone size: NA
CDR3 protein: CASRGGQYRNGYTF

J gene: TRBJ2-2
V gene: TRBV14
clone size: NA
CDR3 protein: CASSQTMNTGELFF

J gene: TRBJ2-1
V gene: TRBV11-2
clone size: many
CDR3 protein: CASSLPNSPWGLFF

J gene: TRBJ1-5
V gene: TRBV4-1
clone size: few
CDR3 protein: CASSQDGTTSQPQHF

J gene: TRBJ2-7
V gene: TRBV9
clone size: few
CDR3 protein: CASSAPGQGSEEQYF